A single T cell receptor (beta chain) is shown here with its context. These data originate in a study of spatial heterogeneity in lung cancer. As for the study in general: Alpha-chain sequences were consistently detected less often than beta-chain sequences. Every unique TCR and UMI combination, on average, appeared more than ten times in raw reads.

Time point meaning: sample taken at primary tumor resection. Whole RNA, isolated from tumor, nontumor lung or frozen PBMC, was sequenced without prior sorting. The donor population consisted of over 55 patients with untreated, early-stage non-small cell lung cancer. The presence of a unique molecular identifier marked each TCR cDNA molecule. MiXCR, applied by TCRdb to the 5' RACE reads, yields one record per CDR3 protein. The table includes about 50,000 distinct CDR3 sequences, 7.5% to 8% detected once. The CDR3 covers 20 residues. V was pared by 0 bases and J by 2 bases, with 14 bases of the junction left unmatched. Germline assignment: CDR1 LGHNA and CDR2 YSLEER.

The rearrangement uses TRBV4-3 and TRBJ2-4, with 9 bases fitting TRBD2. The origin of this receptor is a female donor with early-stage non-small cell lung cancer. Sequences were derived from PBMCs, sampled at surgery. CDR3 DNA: TGCGCCAGCAGCCAAGAGGGGAGAAGGTCTAGCGGGGCATCCAAAAACATTCAGTACTTC. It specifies CASSQEGRRSSGASKNIQYF.